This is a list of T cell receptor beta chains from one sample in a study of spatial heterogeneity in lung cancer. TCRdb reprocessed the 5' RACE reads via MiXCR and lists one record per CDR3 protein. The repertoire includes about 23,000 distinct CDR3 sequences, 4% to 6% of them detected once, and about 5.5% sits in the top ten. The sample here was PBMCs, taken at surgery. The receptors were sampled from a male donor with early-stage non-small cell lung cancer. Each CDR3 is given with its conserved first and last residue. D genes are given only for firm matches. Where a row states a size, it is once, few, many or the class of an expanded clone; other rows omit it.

CDR3: CASTPGSSGANVLTF; DNA: TGTGCCAGCACCCCGGGGAGCTCTGGGGCCAACGTCCTGACTTTC; D: -; size: once; V: TRBV28; J: TRBJ2-6
CDR3: CASSQVGGPTDTQYF; DNA: TGCGCCAGCAGCCAAGTGGGGGGGCCCACAGATACGCAGTATTTT; D: -; size: many; V: TRBV4-3; J: TRBJ2-3
CDR3: CASSLRTSVADTQYF; DNA: TGTGCCAGCAGCTTACGGACTAGCGTCGCAGATACGCAGTATTTT; D: TRBD2; size: many; V: TRBV7-9; J: TRBJ2-3
CDR3: CSAPERDTQYF; DNA: TGCAGTGCCCCGGAGAGGGATACGCAGTATTTT; D: -; size: -; V: TRBV20-1; J: TRBJ2-3
CDR3: CASSYLGQGNSPLHF; DNA: TGTGCCAGCAGTTACCTTGGACAGGGTAATTCACCCCTCCACTTT; D: TRBD1; size: many; V: TRBV6-5; J: TRBJ1-6
CDR3: CASSRSGTGSGYTF; DNA: TGTGCCAGCAGTAGATCCGGGACAGGGAGTGGCTACACCTTC; D: TRBD1; size: many; V: TRBV6-5; J: TRBJ1-2
CDR3: CASILPGNTEAFF; DNA: TGTGCCAGCATTCTTCCCGGGAACACTGAAGCTTTCTTT; D: -; size: many; V: TRBV28; J: TRBJ1-1
CDR3: CASSESWAGREQFF; DNA: TGTGCCAGCAGTGAGTCGTGGGCGGGCCGTGAGCAGTTCTTC; D: -; size: many; V: TRBV2; J: TRBJ2-1
CDR3: CASSSGLVETQYF; DNA: TGCGCCAGCAGCTCCGGACTGGTGGAGACCCAGTACTTC; D: -; size: -; V: TRBV5-1; J: TRBJ2-5
CDR3: CSAREVAGNSYEQYF; DNA: TGCAGTGCTAGAGAGGTAGCGGGAAACTCCTACGAGCAGTACTTC; D: TRBD2; size: many; V: TRBV20-1; J: TRBJ2-7
CDR3: CASSLSDSYNEQFF; DNA: TGTGCCAGCTCACTATCGGACAGCTACAATGAGCAGTTCTTC; D: -; size: many; V: TRBV18; J: TRBJ2-1
CDR3: CSASRGGFEEKLFF; DNA: TGCAGTGCTAGCCGGGGAGGGTTTGAGGAAAAACTGTTTTTT; D: -; size: many; V: TRBV20-1; J: TRBJ1-4
CDR3: CSAEGDRGGSQQYF; DNA: TGCAGCGCAGAGGGAGACAGGGGAGGGTCCCAGCAGTACTTC; D: -; size: many; V: TRBV29-1; J: TRBJ2-7
CDR3: CASSFGTSTDTQYF; DNA: TGCGCCAGCAGCTTTGGTACTAGCACAGATACGCAGTATTTT; D: -; size: many; V: TRBV5-1; J: TRBJ2-3
CDR3: CASSYSTSRAGAREQYF; DNA: TGTGCCAGCAGTTACTCGACATCCCGGGCAGGGGCTAGGGAGCAGTACTTC; D: -; size: many; V: TRBV6-5; J: TRBJ2-7
CDR3: CASSTTSGRANEQFF; DNA: TGTGCCAGCAGTACCACTAGCGGGAGGGCCAATGAGCAGTTCTTC; D: TRBD2; size: few; V: TRBV27; J: TRBJ2-1
CDR3: CASKIGGWGEAFF; DNA: TGTGCCAGCAAAATCGGGGGCTGGGGTGAAGCTTTCTTT; D: -; size: few; V: TRBV27; J: TRBJ1-1
CDR3: CASSPVARANEQFF; DNA: TGTGCCAGCAGCCCGGTAGCCCGAGCAAATGAGCAGTTCTTC; D: -; size: many; V: TRBV6-5; J: TRBJ2-1
CDR3: CAWSAPGQTNEKLFF; DNA: TGTGCCTGGAGTGCCCCGGGACAAACTAATGAAAAACTGTTTTTT; D: -; size: many; V: TRBV30; J: TRBJ1-4
CDR3: CASSFQNEQFF; DNA: TGTGCCAGCAGTTTCCAGAATGAGCAGTTCTTC; D: -; size: many; V: TRBV12-3/TRBV12-4; J: TRBJ2-1
CDR3: CASSELATNSNQPQHF; DNA: TGTGCCAGCAGTGAATTGGCGACTAATAGCAATCAGCCCCAGCATTTT; D: -; size: -; V: TRBV25-1; J: TRBJ1-5
CDR3: CKGGSAEAFF; DNA: TGCAAAGGGGGGAGCGCTGAAGCTTTCTTT; D: -; size: many; V: TRBV20-1; J: TRBJ1-1
CDR3: CASSELGQISEQYF; DNA: TGTGCCAGCAGTGAATTGGGACAGATAAGCGAGCAGTACTTC; D: TRBD1; size: many; V: TRBV25-1; J: TRBJ2-7
CDR3: CAWSVGGGGTDTQYF; DNA: TGTGCCTGGAGTGTCGGAGGGGGCGGCACAGATACGCAGTATTTT; D: -; size: many; V: TRBV30; J: TRBJ2-3
CDR3: CASRRQGSYEQYF; DNA: TGTGCCAGCAGAAGACAGGGCAGCTACGAGCAGTACTTC; D: TRBD1; size: many; V: TRBV12-3/TRBV12-4; J: TRBJ2-7
CDR3: CASSSPAQETQYF; DNA: TGTGCCAGCAGTTCCCCGGCGCAAGAGACCCAGTACTTC; D: -; size: many; V: TRBV6-2/TRBV6-3; J: TRBJ2-5
CDR3: CASSKVLGPGGRSAIYF; DNA: TGTGCCAGCAGCAAAGTCCTGGGGCCAGGGGGACGTTCGGCCATATATTTT; D: -; size: many; V: TRBV21-1; J: TRBJ1-3
CDR3: CSVEDREGPYEQYF; DNA: TGCAGCGTTGAAGATCGGGAAGGCCCCTACGAGCAGTACTTC; D: -; size: many; V: TRBV29-1; J: TRBJ2-7
CDR3: CASSLDQNTYEQYF; DNA: TGTGCCAGCAGTTTAGACCAGAATACCTACGAGCAGTACTTC; D: -; size: many; V: TRBV12-3/TRBV12-4; J: TRBJ2-7
CDR3: CASFTYRGPNTEAFF; DNA: TGCGCCAGCTTTACGTACAGGGGGCCTAACACTGAAGCTTTCTTT; D: TRBD1; size: many; V: TRBV5-1; J: TRBJ1-1
CDR3: CATSDANYGYTF; DNA: TGTGCCACCAGTGACGCGAACTATGGCTACACCTTC; D: -; size: many; V: TRBV24-1; J: TRBJ1-2
CDR3: CAISENPVGAGKLFF; DNA: TGTGCCATCAGCGAAAACCCGGTAGGGGCGGGAAAACTGTTTTTT; D: -; size: many; V: TRBV10-3; J: TRBJ1-4
CDR3: CASSLNRGVTGELFF; DNA: TGTGCCAGTAGTTTGAACAGGGGGGTCACCGGGGAGCTGTTTTTT; D: TRBD1; size: -; V: TRBV19; J: TRBJ2-2
CDR3: CASSSQEGQQFF; DNA: TGTGCCAGCAGTTCCCAGGAGGGACAGCAGTTCTTC; D: -; size: many; V: TRBV6-5; J: TRBJ2-1
CDR3: CASSDPRDRASKQTQYF; DNA: TGTGCCAGCAGTGACCCCCGGGACAGGGCGTCTAAACAGACCCAGTACTTC; D: TRBD1; size: many; V: TRBV28; J: TRBJ2-5
CDR3: CASSPGGEETQYF; DNA: TGCGCCAGCAGCCCAGGGGGAGAGGAGACCCAGTACTTC; D: TRBD1; size: once; V: TRBV5-1; J: TRBJ2-5
CDR3: CATSSQQGMGRPTDTQYF; DNA: TGTGCCACCAGCTCCCAACAGGGGATGGGGCGGCCCACAGATACGCAGTATTTT; D: TRBD1; size: many; V: TRBV15; J: TRBJ2-3
CDR3: CASSPTTGGNFNEQYF; DNA: TGTGCCAGCAGTCCCACTACAGGGGGAAACTTCAACGAGCAGTACTTC; D: TRBD1; size: many; V: TRBV6-5; J: TRBJ2-7
CDR3: CASSLRQGVSYNEQFF; DNA: TGCGCCAGCAGCTTGAGGCAGGGGGTTTCCTACAATGAGCAGTTCTTC; D: TRBD1; size: many; V: TRBV5-1; J: TRBJ2-1
CDR3: CASSFGLALETQYF; DNA: TGTGCCAGCAGCTTCGGACTAGCGTTAGAGACCCAGTACTTC; D: TRBD2; size: many; V: TRBV7-2; J: TRBJ2-5
CDR3: CASSLRGSGYNEQFF; DNA: TGTGCCAGCAGCTTACGGGGCAGCGGCTACAATGAGCAGTTCTTC; D: -; size: many; V: TRBV7-2; J: TRBJ2-1
CDR3: CASSPRLAGGTREAQYF; DNA: TGTGCCAGCAGCCCTAGACTAGCGGGAGGAACAAGAGAGGCCCAGTACTTC; D: TRBD2; size: many; V: TRBV7-2; J: TRBJ2-5
CDR3: CASSDQIQETQYF; DNA: TGCGCCAGCAGCGACCAGATACAAGAGACCCAGTACTTC; D: -; size: many; V: TRBV5-1; J: TRBJ2-5